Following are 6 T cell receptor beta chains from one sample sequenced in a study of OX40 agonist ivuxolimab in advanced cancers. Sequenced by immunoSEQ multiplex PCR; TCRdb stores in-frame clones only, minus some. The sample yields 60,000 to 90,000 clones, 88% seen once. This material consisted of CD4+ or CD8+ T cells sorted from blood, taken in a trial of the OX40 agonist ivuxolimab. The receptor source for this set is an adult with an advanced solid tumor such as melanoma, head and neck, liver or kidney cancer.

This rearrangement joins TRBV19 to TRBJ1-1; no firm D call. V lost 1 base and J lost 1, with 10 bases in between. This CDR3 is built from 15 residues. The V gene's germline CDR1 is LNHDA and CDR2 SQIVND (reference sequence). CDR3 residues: CASSIGIARNTEAFF. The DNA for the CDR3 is TGTGCCAGTAGTATAGGAATTGCCCGGAACACTGAAGCTTTCTTT.

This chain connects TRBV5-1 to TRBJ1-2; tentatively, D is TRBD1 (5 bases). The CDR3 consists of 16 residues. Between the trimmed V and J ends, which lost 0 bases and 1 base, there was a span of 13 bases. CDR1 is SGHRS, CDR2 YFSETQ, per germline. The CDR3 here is CASSLAPDNLNYGYTF. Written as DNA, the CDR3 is TGCGCCAGCAGCTTGGCCCCGGACAACCTTAACTATGGCTACACCTTC.

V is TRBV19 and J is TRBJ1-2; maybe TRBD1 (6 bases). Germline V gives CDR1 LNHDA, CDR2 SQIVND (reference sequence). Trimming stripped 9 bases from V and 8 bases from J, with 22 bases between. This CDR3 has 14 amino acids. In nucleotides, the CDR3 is TGTGCCAGCAGGGAACAGGGATTGATGTGGGGCTACACCTTC. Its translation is CASREQGLMWGYTF. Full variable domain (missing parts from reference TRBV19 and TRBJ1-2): DGGITQSPKYLFRKEGQNVTLSCEQNLNHDAMYWYRQDPGQGLRLIYYSQIVNDFQKGDIAEGYSVSREKKESFPLTVTSAQKNPTAFYLCASREQGLMWGYTFGSGTRLTVV.

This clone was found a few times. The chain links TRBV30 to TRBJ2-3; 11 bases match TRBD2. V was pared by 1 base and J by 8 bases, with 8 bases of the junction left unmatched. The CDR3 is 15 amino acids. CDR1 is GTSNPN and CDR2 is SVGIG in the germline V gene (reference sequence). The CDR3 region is CAWSGRPSGGSTQYF. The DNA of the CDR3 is TGTGCCTGGAGTGGTCGGCCTAGCGGGGGGAGTACGCAGTATTTT.

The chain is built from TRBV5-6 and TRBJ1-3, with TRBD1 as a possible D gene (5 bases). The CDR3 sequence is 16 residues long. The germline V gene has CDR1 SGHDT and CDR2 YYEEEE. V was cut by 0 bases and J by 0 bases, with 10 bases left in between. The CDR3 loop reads CASSLVGTPSGNTIYF. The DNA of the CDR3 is TGTGCCAGCAGCTTGGTAGGGACCCCCTCTGGAAACACCATATATTTT.

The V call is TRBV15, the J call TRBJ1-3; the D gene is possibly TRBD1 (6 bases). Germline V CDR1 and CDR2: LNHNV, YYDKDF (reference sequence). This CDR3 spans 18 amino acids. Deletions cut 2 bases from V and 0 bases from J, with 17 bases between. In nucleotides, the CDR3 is TGTGCCACCAGCAGAAACCCGAACAGGGCTCGCTCTGGAAACACCATATATTTT. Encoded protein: CATSRNPNRARSGNTIYF.